This T cell receptor (beta chain) was sequenced during a study of OX40 agonist ivuxolimab in advanced cancers. Across the study: Dose-escalation patients were diagnosed with hepatocellular carcinoma, melanoma, renal cell cancer or head and neck cancer. Anti-PD-1, anti-PD-L1 or anti-CTLA-4 therapy given earlier was allowed, and around 40% had some.

Patients were excluded for autoimmune disease history or systemic immunosuppression. Sequenced by immunoSEQ multiplex PCR; TCRdb stores in-frame clones only, minus some. This table holds roughly 66,000 clones, about 81% found once. V gave up 2 bases and J gave up 4 bases; unmatched junction bases: 13. Germline V gene data show CDR1 as GTSNPN and CDR2 as SVGIG (reference sequence). CDR3 length: 16 amino acids. The clonotype originates from an adult with an advanced solid tumor such as melanoma, head and neck, liver or kidney cancer. The specimen was CD4+ or CD8+ T cells sorted from blood, collected in a trial of the OX40 agonist ivuxolimab. The genes are TRBV30 and TRBJ1-2, with 7 bases that match TRBD1. CDR3 in DNA: TGTGCCTGGAGTACCCTCAGGGGGGAACGGGGCTATGGCTACACCTTC. Its protein product is CAWSTLRGERGYGYTF.